This TCR beta chain originates from a study of blood T cell repertoires in COVID-19. Study-level background: Sources were T cells, B-cell-depleted T cells, or PBMCs; the material itself was cDNA or gDNA.

Under the authors' procedure: It was from reference gene primer amplification that nucleated cell counts were estimated. Assay: immunoSEQ multiplex PCR; the TCRdb copy retains only in-frame clones and omits some. V and J calls and clone size follow that table, whereas D and trimming were derived from the DNA. The table includes about 280,000 clones, approximately 85% detected once. The V gene end was trimmed by 5 bases and the J gene end by 6 bases; junction bases not matched to a gene: 4. The CDR3 has 14 residues. Germline assignment: CDR1 SGHVS and CDR2 FQNEAQ. The sample taken for sequencing was peripheral blood. This TCR was sampled from a human donor in a cohort sampled during active COVID-19. The J gene is TRBJ2-7, the V gene TRBV7-8, with 13 bases matching TRBD2. CDR3 region: CASSTGTSGTEQYF. The CDR3 DNA follows: TGTGCCAGCAGCACCGGGACTAGCGGGACCGAGCAGTACTTC.